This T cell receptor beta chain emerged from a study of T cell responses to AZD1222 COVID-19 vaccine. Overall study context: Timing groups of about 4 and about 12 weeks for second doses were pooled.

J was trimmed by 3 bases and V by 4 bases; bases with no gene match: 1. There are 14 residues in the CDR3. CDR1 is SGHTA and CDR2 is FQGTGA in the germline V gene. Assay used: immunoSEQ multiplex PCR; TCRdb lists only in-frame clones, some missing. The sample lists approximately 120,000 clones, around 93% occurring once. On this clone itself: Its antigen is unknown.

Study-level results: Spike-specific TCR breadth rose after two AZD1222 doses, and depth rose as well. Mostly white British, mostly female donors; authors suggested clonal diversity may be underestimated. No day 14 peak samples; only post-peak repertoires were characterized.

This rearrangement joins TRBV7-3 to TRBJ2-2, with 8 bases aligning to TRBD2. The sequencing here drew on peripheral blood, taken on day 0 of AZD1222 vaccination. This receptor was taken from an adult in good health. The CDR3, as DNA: TGTGCCAGCAGCTCCGGGAGGGACACCGGGGAGCTGTTTTTT. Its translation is CASSSGRDTGELFF.